This T cell receptor beta chain is from a study of T cells after yellow fever vaccination. Study background: Fractions containing few cells were prepared with SMART-Seq v4 Ultra Low Input. Study-level points and caveats: At 96% for CD4 and approximately 89% for CD8, most primary-vaccination clones showed up again after the booster. By day 5 rather than day 15, the secondary response had peaked, though it was weaker. Although most clonotypes did not, a small share appeared in both CD4 and CD8 compartments.

V was clipped by 1 base and J by 5 bases, with 15 bases between them. The CDR3 loop spans 15 amino acids. Per the germline V gene, CDR1 is SGHRS and CDR2 is YFSETQ. TCRdb redid the calling of the 5' RACE reads with MiXCR, one entry per CDR3 protein. The sample holds 250,000 to 350,000 distinct CDR3 sequences, around 4.5% seen once. This clonotype was counted a few times. The antigen remains unidentified. The source material was PBMCs, sampled 15 days after the yellow fever booster vaccination. The rearrangement links TRBV5-1 to TRBJ2-5; the D gene could be TRBD1 or TRBD2 (5 bases each). The receptor's source is a man younger than 35 who received the YFV17D yellow fever vaccine. This CDR3 is CASSLPGASGETQYF. The CDR3 DNA follows: TGCGCCAGCAGCTTGCCCGGGGCTTCGGGGGAGACCCAGTACTTC.